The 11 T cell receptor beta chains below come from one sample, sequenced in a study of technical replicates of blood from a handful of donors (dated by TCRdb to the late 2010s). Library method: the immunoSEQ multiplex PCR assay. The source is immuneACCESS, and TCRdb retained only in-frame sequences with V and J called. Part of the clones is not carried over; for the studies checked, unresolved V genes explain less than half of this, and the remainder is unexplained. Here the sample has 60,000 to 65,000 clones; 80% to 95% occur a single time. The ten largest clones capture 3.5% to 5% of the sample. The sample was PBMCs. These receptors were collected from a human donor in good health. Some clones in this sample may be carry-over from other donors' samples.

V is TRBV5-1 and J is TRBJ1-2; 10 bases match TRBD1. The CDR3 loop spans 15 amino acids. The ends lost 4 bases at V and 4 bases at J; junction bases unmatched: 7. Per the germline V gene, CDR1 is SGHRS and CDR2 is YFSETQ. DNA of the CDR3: TGCGCCAGCAGCAGGAGACAGGGGGCCGGCTATGGCTACACCTTC. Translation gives CASSRRQGAGYGYTF.

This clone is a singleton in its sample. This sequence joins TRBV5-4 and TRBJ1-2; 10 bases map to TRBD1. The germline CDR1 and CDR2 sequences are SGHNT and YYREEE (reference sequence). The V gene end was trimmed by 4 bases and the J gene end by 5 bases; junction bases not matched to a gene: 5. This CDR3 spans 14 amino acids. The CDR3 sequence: CASSQGQGRYGYTF. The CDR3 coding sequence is TGTGCCAGCAGCCAGGGACAGGGGAGGTATGGCTACACCTTC.

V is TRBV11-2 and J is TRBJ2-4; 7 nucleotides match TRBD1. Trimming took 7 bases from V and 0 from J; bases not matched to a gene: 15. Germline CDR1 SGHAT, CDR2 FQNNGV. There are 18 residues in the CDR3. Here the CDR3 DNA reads TGTGCCAGCACCTCTCCTACGAGACAGGGATTAGCCAAAAACATTCAGTACTTC. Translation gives CASTSPTRQGLAKNIQYF.

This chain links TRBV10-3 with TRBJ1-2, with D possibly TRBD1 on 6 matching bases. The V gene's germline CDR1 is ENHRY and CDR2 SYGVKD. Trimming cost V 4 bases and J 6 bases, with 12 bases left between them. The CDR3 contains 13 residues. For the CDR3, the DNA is TGTGCCATCAGTGCCCGGGACAACGATGGCTACACCTTC. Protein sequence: CAISARDNDGYTF.

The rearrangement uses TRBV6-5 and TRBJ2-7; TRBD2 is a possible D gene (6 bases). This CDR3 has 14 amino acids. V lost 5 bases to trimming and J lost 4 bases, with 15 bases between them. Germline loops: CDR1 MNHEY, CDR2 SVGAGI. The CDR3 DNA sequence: TGTGCCAGCAGTACCCATAGCGGACCTTACGAGCAGTACTTC. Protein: CASSTHSGPYEQYF.

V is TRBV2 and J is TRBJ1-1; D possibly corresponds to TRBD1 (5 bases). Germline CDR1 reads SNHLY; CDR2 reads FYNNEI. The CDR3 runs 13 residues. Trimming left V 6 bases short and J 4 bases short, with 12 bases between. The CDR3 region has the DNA TGTGCCAGCAGCCCCTGGGGGGGCACTGAAGCTTTCTTT. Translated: CASSPWGGTEAFF.

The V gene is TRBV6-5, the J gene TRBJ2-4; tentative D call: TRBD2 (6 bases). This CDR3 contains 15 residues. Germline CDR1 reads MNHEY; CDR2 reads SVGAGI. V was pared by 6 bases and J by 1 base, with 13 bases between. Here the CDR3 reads CASSPGVVAKNIQYF. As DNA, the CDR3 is TGTGCCAGCAGCCCGGGAGTGGTGGCCAAAAACATTCAGTACTTC.

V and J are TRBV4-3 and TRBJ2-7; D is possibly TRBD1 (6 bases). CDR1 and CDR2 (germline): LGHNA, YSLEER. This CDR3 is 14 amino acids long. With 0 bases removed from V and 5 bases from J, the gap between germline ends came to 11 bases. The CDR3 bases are TGCGCCAGCAGCCAAGATACAGGGAGAAACGAGCAGTACTTC. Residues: CASSQDTGRNEQYF.

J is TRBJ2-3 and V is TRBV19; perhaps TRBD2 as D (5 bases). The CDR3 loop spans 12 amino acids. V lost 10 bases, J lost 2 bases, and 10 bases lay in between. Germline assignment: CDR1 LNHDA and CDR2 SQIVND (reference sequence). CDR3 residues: CAIGGPTDTQYF. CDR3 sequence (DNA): TGTGCCATTGGCGGGCCCACAGATACGCAGTATTTT.

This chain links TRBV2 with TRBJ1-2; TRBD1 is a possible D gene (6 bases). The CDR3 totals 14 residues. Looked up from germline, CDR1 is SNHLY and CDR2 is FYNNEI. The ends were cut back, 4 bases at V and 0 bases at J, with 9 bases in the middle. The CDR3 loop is CASSADSTNYGYTF. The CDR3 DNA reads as TGTGCCAGCAGTGCGGACAGTACTAACTATGGCTACACCTTC. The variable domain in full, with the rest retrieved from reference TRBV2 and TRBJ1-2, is EPEVTQTPSHQVTQMGQEVILRCVPISNHLYFYWYRQILGQKVEFLVSFYNNEISEKSEIFDDQFSVERPDGSNFTLKIRSTKLEDSAMYFCASSADSTNYGYTFGSGTRLTVV.

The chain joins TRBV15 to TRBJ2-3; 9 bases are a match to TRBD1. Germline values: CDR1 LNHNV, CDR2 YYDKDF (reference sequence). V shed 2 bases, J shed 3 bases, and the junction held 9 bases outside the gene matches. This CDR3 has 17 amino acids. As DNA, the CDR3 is TGTGCCACCAGCAGAAGGGTGTCCGGACAGGGGACAGATACGCAGTATTTT. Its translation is CATSRRVSGQGTDTQYF.